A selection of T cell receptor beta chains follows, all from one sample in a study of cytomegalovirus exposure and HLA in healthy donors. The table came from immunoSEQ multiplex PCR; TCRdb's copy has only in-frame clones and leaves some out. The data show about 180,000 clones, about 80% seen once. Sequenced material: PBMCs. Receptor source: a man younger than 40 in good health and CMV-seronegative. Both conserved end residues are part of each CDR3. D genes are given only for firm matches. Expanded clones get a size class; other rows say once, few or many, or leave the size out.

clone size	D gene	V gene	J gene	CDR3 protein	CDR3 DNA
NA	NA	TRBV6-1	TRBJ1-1	CASSLGQNTEAFF	TGTGCCAGCAGTCTGGGACAGAACACTGAAGCTTTCTTT
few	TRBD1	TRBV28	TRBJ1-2	CASSSGTVINYGYTF	TGTGCCAGCAGTTCGGGGACAGTTATTAACTATGGCTACACCTTC
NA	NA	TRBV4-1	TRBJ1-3	CASSLSGGGRSSGNTIYF	TGCGCCAGCAGCCTGTCAGGAGGAGGGCGTTCCTCTGGAAACACCATATATTTT
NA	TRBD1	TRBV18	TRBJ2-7	CASSPGTGVDEQYF	TGTGCCAGCTCACCGGGGACAGGGGTCGACGAGCAGTACTTC
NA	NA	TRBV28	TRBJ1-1	CASSRTDSGTEAFF	TGTGCCAGCTCAAGGACCGACTCAGGGACTGAAGCTTTCTTT
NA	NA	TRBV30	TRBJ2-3	CAWRVGVTDTQYF	TGTGCCTGGAGGGTCGGGGTCACAGATACGCAGTATTTT
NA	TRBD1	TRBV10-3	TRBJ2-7	CAINSGTGGGPYEQYF	TGTGCCATCAACTCCGGGACAGGGGGTGGCCCTTACGAGCAGTACTTC
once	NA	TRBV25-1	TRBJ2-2	CASSDLRKGTGELFF	TGTGCCAGCAGTGACCTTCGAAAGGGGACCGGGGAGCTGTTTTTT
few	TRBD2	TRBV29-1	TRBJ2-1	CSVEDEMGAGGLNEQFF	TGCAGCGTTGAAGATGAAATGGGAGCGGGGGGGCTTAATGAGCAGTTCTTC
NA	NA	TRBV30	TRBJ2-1	CAWSPGYRPYNEQFF	TGTGCCTGGAGTCCCGGGTACCGCCCCTACAATGAGCAGTTCTTC
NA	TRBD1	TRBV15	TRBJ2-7	CATSRAKTGRGEQYF	TGTGCCACCAGCAGAGCAAAGACAGGGAGAGGCGAGCAGTACTTC
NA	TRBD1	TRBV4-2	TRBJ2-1	CASSQEVRQGRRNEQFF	TGTGCCAGCAGCCAAGAAGTTCGACAGGGGAGACGAAATGAGCAGTTCTTC
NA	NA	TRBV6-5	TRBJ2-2	CASSYSGKPNTGELFF	TGTGCCAGCAGTTACTCCGGTAAACCTAACACCGGGGAGCTGTTTTTT
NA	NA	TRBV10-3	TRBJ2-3	CAISPSSSSTDTQYF	TGTGCCATCAGTCCCTCTAGTTCTAGCACAGATACGCAGTATTTT
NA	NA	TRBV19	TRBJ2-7	CASRHGSSYEQYF	TGTGCCAGTAGGCACGGGAGTAGCTACGAGCAGTACTTC
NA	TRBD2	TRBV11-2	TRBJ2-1	CASSFGGRALNEQFF	TGTGCCAGCAGCTTTGGCGGGAGGGCCCTCAATGAGCAGTTCTTC
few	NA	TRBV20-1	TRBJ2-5	CSARQQETQYF	TGCAGTGCTAGACAGCAAGAGACCCAGTACTTC
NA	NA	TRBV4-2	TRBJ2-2	CASSPRTETGELFF	TGTGCCAGCAGCCCTCGGACAGAAACCGGGGAGCTGTTTTTT
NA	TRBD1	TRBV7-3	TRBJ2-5	CASSLKGEAGTGDFQETQYF	TGTGCCAGCAGCTTAAAAGGAGAGGCCGGGACAGGGGACTTTCAAGAGACCCAGTACTTC
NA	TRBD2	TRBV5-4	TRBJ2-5	CASSSMRTSGSPETQYF	TGTGCCAGCAGCTCGATGAGGACTAGCGGGAGCCCGGAGACCCAGTACTTC
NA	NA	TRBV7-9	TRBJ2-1	CASSSPVGAGTNEQFF	TGTGCCAGCAGCTCCCCCGTCGGGGCGGGAACTAATGAGCAGTTCTTC
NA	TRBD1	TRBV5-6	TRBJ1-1	CASSSTQGATDTEAFF	TGTGCCAGCAGCTCGACCCAGGGGGCAACGGACACTGAAGCTTTCTTT
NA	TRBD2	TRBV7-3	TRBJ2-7	CASSSPGALTSGYYEQYF	TGTGCCAGCAGCTCCCCCGGGGCCTTGACTAGCGGTTACTACGAGCAGTACTTC
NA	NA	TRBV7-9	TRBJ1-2	CASSLTASNYGYTF	TGTGCCAGCAGCCTAACAGCCTCCAACTATGGCTACACCTTC
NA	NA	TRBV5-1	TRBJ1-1	CASSFVRGVTEAFF	TGCGCCAGCAGCTTTGTGCGGGGAGTCACTGAAGCTTTCTTT
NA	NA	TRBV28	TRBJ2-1	CASSFTAGRDNEQFF	TGTGCCAGCAGTTTTACGGCAGGGCGAGACAATGAGCAGTTCTTC
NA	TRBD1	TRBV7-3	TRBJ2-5	CASSLGDRDQETQYF	TGTGCCAGCAGCTTAGGGGACAGGGACCAAGAGACCCAGTACTTC
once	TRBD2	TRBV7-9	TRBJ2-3	CASSSTSHLSATQYF	TGTGCCAGCAGCTCGACTAGCCACCTTTCAGCTACGCAGTATTTT